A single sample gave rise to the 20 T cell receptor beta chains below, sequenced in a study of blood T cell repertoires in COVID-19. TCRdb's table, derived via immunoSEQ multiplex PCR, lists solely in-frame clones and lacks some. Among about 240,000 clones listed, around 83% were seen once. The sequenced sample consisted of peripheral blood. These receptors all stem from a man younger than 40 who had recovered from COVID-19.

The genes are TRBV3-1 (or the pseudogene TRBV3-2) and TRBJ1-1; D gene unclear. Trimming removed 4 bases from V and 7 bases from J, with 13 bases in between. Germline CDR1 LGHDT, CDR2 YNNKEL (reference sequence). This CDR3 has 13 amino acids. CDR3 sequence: CASSPGGRVEAFF. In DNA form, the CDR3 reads TGTGCCAGCAGCCCAGGAGGGCGGGTTGAAGCTTTCTTT.

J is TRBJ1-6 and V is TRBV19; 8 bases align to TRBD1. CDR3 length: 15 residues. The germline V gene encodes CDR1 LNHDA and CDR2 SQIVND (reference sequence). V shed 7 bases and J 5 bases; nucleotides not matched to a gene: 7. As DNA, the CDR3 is TGTGCCAGTACCACCGGACAGGGTAATAATTCACCCCTCCACTTT. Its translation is CASTTGQGNNSPLHF.

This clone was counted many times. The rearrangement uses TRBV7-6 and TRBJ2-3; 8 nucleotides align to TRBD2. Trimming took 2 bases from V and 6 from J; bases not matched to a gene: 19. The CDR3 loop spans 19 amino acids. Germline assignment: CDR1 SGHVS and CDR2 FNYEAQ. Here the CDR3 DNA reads TGTGCCAGCAGCTTATTGACTGGGCAGCGGGGGAATCCCCTGGATACGCAGTATTTT. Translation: CASSLLTGQRGNPLDTQYF. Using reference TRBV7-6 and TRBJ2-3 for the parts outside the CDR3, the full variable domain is GAGVSQSPRYKVTKRGQDVALRCDPISGHVSLYWYRQALGQGPEFLTYFNYEAQQDKSGLPNDRFSAERPEGSISTLTIQRTEQRDSAMYRCASSLLTGQRGNPLDTQYFGPGTRLTVL.

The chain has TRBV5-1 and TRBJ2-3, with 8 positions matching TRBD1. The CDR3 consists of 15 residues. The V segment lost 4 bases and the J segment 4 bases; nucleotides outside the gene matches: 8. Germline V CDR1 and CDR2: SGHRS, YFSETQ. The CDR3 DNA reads TGCGCCAGCAGCGCCAACAGGGGGGCCGCAGATACGCAGTATTTT. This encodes CASSANRGAADTQYF. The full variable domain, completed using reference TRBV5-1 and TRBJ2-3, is KAGVTQTPRYLIKTRGQQVTLSCSPISGHRSVSWYQQTPGQGLQFLFEYFSETQRNKGNFPGRFSGRQFSNSRSEMNVSTLELGDSALYLCASSANRGAADTQYFGPGTRLTVL.

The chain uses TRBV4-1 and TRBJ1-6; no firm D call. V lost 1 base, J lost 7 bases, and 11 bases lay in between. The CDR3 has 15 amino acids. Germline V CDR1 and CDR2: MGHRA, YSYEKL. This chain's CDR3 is CASSQGQVNNSPLHF. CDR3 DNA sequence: TGCGCCAGCAGCCAAGGGCAGGTCAACAATTCACCCCTCCACTTT.

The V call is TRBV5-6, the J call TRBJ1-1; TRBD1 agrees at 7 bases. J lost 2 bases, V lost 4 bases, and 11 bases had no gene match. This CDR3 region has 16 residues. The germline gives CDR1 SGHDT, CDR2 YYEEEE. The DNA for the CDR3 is TGTGCCAGCAGCCCTACGTGGGGGACAGTCAACACTGAAGCTTTCTTT. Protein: CASSPTWGTVNTEAFF.

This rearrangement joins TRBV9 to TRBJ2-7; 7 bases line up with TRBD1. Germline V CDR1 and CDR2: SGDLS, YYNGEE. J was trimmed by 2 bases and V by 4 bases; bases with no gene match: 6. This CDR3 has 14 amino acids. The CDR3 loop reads CASSSIDRAYEQYF. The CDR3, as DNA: TGTGCCAGCAGCTCGATAGACAGGGCCTACGAGCAGTACTTC.

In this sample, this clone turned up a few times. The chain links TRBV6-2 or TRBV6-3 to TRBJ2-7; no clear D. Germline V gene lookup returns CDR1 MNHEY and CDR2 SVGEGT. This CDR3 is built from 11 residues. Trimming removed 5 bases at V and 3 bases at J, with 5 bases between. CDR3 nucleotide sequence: TGTGCCAGCAGTGTTAGCTACGAGCAGTACTTC. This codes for CASSVSYEQYF.

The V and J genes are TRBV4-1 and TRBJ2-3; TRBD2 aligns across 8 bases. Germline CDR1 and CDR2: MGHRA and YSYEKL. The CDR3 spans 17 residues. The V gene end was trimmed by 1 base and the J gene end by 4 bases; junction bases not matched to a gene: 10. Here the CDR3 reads CASSQVVPSGGPDTQYF. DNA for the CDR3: TGCGCCAGCAGCCAAGTGGTTCCGAGCGGGGGCCCAGATACGCAGTATTTT.

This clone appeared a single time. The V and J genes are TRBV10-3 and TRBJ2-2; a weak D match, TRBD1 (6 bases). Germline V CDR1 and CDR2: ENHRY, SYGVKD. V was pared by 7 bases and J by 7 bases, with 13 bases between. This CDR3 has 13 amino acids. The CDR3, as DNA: TGTGCCATCAAGGCAGGGGATATCGGGGAGCTGTTTTTT. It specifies CAIKAGDIGELFF.

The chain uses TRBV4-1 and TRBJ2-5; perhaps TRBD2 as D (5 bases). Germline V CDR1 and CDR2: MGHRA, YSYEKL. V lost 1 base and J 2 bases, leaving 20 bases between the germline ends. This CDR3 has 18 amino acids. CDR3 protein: CASSQGVVGGLPQETQYF. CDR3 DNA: TGCGCCAGCAGCCAAGGGGTAGTAGGAGGTCTTCCACAAGAGACCCAGTACTTC.

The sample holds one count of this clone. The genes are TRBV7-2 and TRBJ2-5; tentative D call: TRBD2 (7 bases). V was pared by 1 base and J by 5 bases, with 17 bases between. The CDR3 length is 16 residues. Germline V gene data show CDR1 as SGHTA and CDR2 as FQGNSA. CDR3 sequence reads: CASSLEGGGAEETQYF. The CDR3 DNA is TGTGCCAGCAGCTTAGAAGGTGGGGGGGCCGAGGAGACCCAGTACTTC. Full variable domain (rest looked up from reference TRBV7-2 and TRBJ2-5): GAGVSQSPSNKVTEKGKDVELRCDPISGHTALYWYRQSLGQGLEFLIYFQGNSAPDKSGLPSDRFSAERTGGSVSTLTIQRTQQEDSAVYLCASSLEGGGAEETQYFGPGTRLLVL.

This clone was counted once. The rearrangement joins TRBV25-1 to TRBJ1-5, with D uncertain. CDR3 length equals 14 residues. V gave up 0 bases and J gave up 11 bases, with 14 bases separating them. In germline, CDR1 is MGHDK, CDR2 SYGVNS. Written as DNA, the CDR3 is TGTGCCAGCAGTGAATACGGAACGGACGGGACCCAGCATTTT. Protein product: CASSEYGTDGTQHF.

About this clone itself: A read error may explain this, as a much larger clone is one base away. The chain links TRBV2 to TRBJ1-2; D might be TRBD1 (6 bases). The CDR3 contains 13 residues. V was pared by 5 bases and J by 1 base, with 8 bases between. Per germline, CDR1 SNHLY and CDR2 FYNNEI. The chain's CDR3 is CASSSDSNYGYTF. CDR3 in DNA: TGTGCCAGCAGTTCGGACAGTAACTATGGCTACACCTTC.

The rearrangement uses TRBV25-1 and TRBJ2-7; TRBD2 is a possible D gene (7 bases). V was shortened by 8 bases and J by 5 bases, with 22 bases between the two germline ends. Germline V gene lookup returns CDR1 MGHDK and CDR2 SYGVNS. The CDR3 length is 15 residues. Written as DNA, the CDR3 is TGTGCCAGCCGAATCAGGTTGCGGGGGCTGGACGAGCAGTACGTC. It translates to CASRIRLRGLDEQYV.

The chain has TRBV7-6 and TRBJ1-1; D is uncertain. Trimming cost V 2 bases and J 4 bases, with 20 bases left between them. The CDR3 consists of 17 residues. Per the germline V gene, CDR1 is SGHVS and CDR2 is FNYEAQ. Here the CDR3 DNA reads TGTGCCAGCAGCTTATATTCAGGCGGAGGCTTCGTCACTGAAGCTTTCTTT. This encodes CASSLYSGGGFVTEAFF.

The CDR3 here is CASSVRGGRHTEAFF. In DNA, the CDR3 is TGTGCCAGCAGTGTGCGTGGGGGGAGGCACACTGAAGCTTTCTTT. The V gene is TRBV27, the J gene TRBJ1-1; D may be TRBD1 (5 bases). Looked up from germline, CDR1 is MNHEY and CDR2 is SMNVEV (reference sequence). The V gene lost 5 bases and the J gene lost 3 bases, with 16 bases spanning the gap. There are 15 residues in the CDR3.

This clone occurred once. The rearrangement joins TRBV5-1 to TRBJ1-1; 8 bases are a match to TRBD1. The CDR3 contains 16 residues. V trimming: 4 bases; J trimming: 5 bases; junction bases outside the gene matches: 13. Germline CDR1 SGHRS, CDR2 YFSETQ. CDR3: CASSLGQGGRLTEAFF. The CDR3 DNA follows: TGCGCCAGCAGCCTAGGACAGGGTGGGCGGTTGACTGAAGCTTTCTTT.

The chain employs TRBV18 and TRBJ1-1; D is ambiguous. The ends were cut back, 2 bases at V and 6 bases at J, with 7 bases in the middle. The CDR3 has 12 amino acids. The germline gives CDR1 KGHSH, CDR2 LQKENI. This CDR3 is CASSPVSPEAFF. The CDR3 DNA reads TGTGCCAGCTCACCAGTTTCTCCTGAAGCTTTCTTT.

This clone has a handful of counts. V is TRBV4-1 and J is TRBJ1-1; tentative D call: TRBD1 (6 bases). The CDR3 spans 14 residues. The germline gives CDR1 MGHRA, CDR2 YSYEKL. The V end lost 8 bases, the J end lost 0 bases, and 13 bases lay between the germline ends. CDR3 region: CASDPTGMNTEAFF. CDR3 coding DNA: TGCGCCAGCGACCCTACAGGGATGAACACTGAAGCTTTCTTT.